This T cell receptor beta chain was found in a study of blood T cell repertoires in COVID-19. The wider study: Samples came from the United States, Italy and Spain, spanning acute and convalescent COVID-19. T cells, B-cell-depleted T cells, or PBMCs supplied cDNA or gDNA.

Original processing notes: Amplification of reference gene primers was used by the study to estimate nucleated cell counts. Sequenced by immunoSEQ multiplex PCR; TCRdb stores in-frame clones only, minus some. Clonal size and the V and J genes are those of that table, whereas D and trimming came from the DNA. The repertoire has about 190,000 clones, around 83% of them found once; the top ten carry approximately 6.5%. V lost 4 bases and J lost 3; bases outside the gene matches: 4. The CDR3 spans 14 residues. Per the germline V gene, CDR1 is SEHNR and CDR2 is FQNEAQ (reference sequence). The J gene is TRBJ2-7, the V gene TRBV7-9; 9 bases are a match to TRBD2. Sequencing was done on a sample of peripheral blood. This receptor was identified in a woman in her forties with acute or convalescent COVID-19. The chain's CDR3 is CASSSLSGSYEQYF. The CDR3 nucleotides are TGTGCCAGCAGCTCACTTAGCGGGAGCTACGAGCAGTACTTC.